This is a list of T cell receptor beta chains from one sample in a study of cytomegalovirus exposure and HLA in healthy donors. Profiling relied on immunoSEQ multiplex PCR, and the TCRdb table lists in-frame clones only, not all of them. Of 100,000 to 150,000 clones listed, 80% to 90% are singletons. The sample consisted of PBMCs. Receptors were obtained from a man in his forties or fifties in good health and CMV-seronegative. Each CDR3 is given without its conserved first and last residue. Each record gives: V gene, clone size, J gene, CDR3 protein. Expanded clones get a size class; other rows say once, few or many, or leave the size out.

v_gene: TRBV4-2; abundance: NA; j_gene: TRBJ2-7; CDR3aa: ASSQDRGSEQY
v_gene: TRBV27; abundance: NA; j_gene: TRBJ1-6; CDR3aa: ASSLKVLSNSPLH
v_gene: TRBV5-1; abundance: NA; j_gene: TRBJ1-6; CDR3aa: ASSLEGANSPLH
v_gene: TRBV7-9; abundance: NA; j_gene: TRBJ2-2; CDR3aa: ASSPWDKLSGELF
v_gene: TRBV7-7; abundance: NA; j_gene: TRBJ2-5; CDR3aa: ASSLAGTGAGETQY
v_gene: TRBV7-6; abundance: NA; j_gene: TRBJ1-2; CDR3aa: ASSLGSPPGGYT
v_gene: TRBV27; abundance: NA; j_gene: TRBJ2-1; CDR3aa: ASSLWGTDAYNEQF
v_gene: TRBV12-5; abundance: NA; j_gene: TRBJ1-5; CDR3aa: ASGSGTRNQPQH
v_gene: TRBV7-2; abundance: NA; j_gene: TRBJ2-1; CDR3aa: ASSLGLAQF
v_gene: TRBV2; abundance: NA; j_gene: TRBJ1-1; CDR3aa: ASSLQGGPEAF
v_gene: TRBV30; abundance: NA; j_gene: TRBJ2-1; CDR3aa: AWSTGGGLYNEQF
v_gene: TRBV5-4; abundance: NA; j_gene: TRBJ2-2; CDR3aa: ASRTQESPTGELF
v_gene: TRBV5-6; abundance: NA; j_gene: TRBJ1-3; CDR3aa: ASSLDLSSGNTIY
v_gene: TRBV10-3; abundance: NA; j_gene: TRBJ2-7; CDR3aa: AIAIPDRPTYEQY
v_gene: TRBV7-9; abundance: NA; j_gene: TRBJ1-1; CDR3aa: ASSTGGPVAF
v_gene: TRBV11-3; abundance: NA; j_gene: TRBJ2-5; CDR3aa: ASSRDREETQY
v_gene: TRBV7-4; abundance: once; j_gene: TRBJ2-1; CDR3aa: ASSFDTVSYNEQF
v_gene: TRBV12-5; abundance: NA; j_gene: TRBJ2-3; CDR3aa: ASGLVTGQQNTDTQY
v_gene: TRBV28; abundance: NA; j_gene: TRBJ2-1; CDR3aa: ASSDRVSTYNEQF
v_gene: TRBV7-8; abundance: few; j_gene: TRBJ2-7; CDR3aa: ASSSKDRRYEQY
v_gene: TRBV27; abundance: few; j_gene: TRBJ2-7; CDR3aa: ASSLSGQTYEQY
v_gene: TRBV5-1; abundance: NA; j_gene: TRBJ2-7; CDR3aa: ASSLIRGYEQY
v_gene: TRBV29-1; abundance: NA; j_gene: TRBJ1-1; CDR3aa: SVRPGEAEAF
v_gene: TRBV5-6; abundance: NA; j_gene: TRBJ1-1; CDR3aa: ASSPRGLNTEAF
v_gene: TRBV7-2; abundance: NA; j_gene: TRBJ1-6; CDR3aa: ASSDSGSPLH
v_gene: TRBV6-1; abundance: NA; j_gene: TRBJ2-5; CDR3aa: ASTPGGESAETQY
v_gene: TRBV7-9; abundance: NA; j_gene: TRBJ2-7; CDR3aa: ASSLFRTGPYEQY
v_gene: TRBV15; abundance: NA; j_gene: TRBJ2-1; CDR3aa: ATQAGGTYNEQF